The 12 T cell receptor beta chains below were found in one sample sequenced in a study of T cell responses to AZD1222 COVID-19 vaccine. Sequencing used immunoSEQ multiplex PCR; TCRdb keeps in-frame clones, though not all of them. Here the sample spans around 99,000 clones, 87% being singletons. The starting material was peripheral blood, obtained on day 0 of AZD1222 vaccination. The receptor source for this set is an adult in good health.

The chain links TRBV30 to TRBJ2-1; possibly TRBD2 for D (5 bases). CDR1 is GTSNPN, CDR2 SVGIG, per germline (reference sequence). V lost 3 bases and J lost 8, with 11 bases in between. The CDR3 runs to 12 residues. The CDR3 reads CAWRGGRDEQFF. For the CDR3, the DNA is TGTGCCTGGAGAGGCGGGCGGGATGAGCAGTTCTTC.

In its sample, this clone was seen a few times. The V call is TRBV19, the J call TRBJ1-1; 8 bases map to TRBD1. The CDR3 is 17 amino acids. With 3 bases clipped from V and 1 base from J, the junction kept 10 bases outside the gene matches. Germline CDR1 LNHDA, CDR2 SQIVND (reference sequence). The CDR3 is CASSILLGGQANTEAFF. The DNA for the CDR3 is TGTGCCAGTAGTATTCTGTTGGGGGGACAGGCGAACACTGAAGCTTTCTTT.

This clone was picked up one time. The chain carries TRBV7-2 and TRBJ2-5, with 14 bases identical to TRBD2. The V gene end was trimmed by 4 bases and the J gene end by 5 bases; junction bases not matched to a gene: 12. Looked up from germline, CDR1 is SGHTA and CDR2 is FQGNSA. This CDR3 is built from 18 residues. The CDR3: CASSSEGLAGAVGETQYF. CDR3 nucleotides: TGTGCCAGCAGCTCCGAGGGACTAGCGGGGGCCGTCGGTGAGACCCAGTACTTC.

The count of this clone is one. The V call is TRBV15, the J call TRBJ2-7; TRBD2 aligns across 11 bases. Germline V gene sequence: CDR1 LNHNV, CDR2 YYDKDF (reference sequence). With V trimmed by 0 bases and J by 3 bases, 1 base remained unmatched. The CDR3 runs 15 residues. The CDR3 nucleotides read TGTGCCACCAGCAGAGAGACTAGCGGGATCTACGAGCAGTACTTC. Its translation: CATSRETSGIYEQYF.

This clone has a single count. V usage is TRBV27 and J usage is TRBJ1-1, with 7 bases that match TRBD1. The V and J ends lost 2 bases and 10 bases, in that order; junction bases with no gene match: 7. Germline V CDR1 and CDR2: MNHEY, SMNVEV (reference sequence). CDR3 length: 13 amino acids. The CDR3 protein is CASSLTRDRGAFF. CDR3 nucleotide sequence: TGTGCCAGCAGTTTAACCCGGGACAGAGGAGCTTTCTTT.

The chain links TRBV27 to TRBJ1-1; TRBD1 aligns across 8 bases. Germline assignment: CDR1 MNHEY and CDR2 SMNVEV (reference sequence). V was pared by 5 bases and J by 6 bases, with 8 bases of the junction left unmatched. The CDR3 is made up of 14 amino acids. This CDR3 reads CASSPKTGDAEAFF. CDR3 in DNA: TGTGCCAGCAGTCCCAAGACAGGGGACGCTGAAGCTTTCTTT.

This chain joins TRBV27 and TRBJ2-7; D uncertain. Trimming took 8 bases from V and 2 from J, leaving 13 bases between them. Germline V gene lookup returns CDR1 MNHEY and CDR2 SMNVEV (reference sequence). The CDR3 runs to 13 residues. The CDR3 loop is CASGLGGTYEQYF. CDR3 nucleotide sequence: TGTGCCAGCGGGCTCGGTGGGACCTACGAGCAGTACTTC.

V is TRBV27 and J is TRBJ1-1; no reliable D call. There are 13 residues in the CDR3. The germline V gene has CDR1 MNHEY and CDR2 SMNVEV (reference sequence). Trimming pared 1 base from V and 4 bases from J, leaving 7 bases between. CDR3 region: CASSLFPTTEAFF. As DNA, the CDR3 is TGTGCCAGCAGTTTATTTCCGACCACTGAAGCTTTCTTT.

The chain is built from TRBV7-2 and TRBJ1-1; possibly TRBD1 for D (5 bases). The germline V gene encodes CDR1 SGHTA and CDR2 FQGNSA. The CDR3 contains 15 residues. The V gene lost 5 bases and the J gene lost 0 bases, with 13 bases spanning the gap. In DNA, the CDR3 is TGTGCCAGCAGCCTTATGGGGGTCATGAACACTGAAGCTTTCTTT. As protein: CASSLMGVMNTEAFF.

The V gene is TRBV19, the J gene TRBJ1-2; TRBD1 aligns across 7 bases. J gave up 5 bases and V 11 bases, and 17 bases lay outside the gene matches. CDR3 length equals 15 residues. The germline V gene has CDR1 LNHDA and CDR2 SQIVND (reference sequence). In nucleotides, the CDR3 is TGTGCCCGACCCCCACAGGGGACCGTGGGTTATGGCTACACCTTC. It codes for CARPPQGTVGYGYTF.

The chain recombines TRBV9 with TRBJ2-2; maybe TRBD2 (6 bases). The CDR3 has 13 residues. V lost 6 bases and J 4 bases, leaving 10 bases between the germline ends. Germline lookup yields CDR1 SGDLS and CDR2 YYNGEE. DNA of the CDR3: TGTGCCAGCAAAGCGGGCGGCACCGGGGAGCTGTTTTTT. Translation gives CASKAGGTGELFF.

The chain has TRBV3-1 (or the pseudogene TRBV3-2) and TRBJ2-7, with 13 bases fitting TRBD2. There are 15 residues in the CDR3. Germline lookup yields CDR1 LGHDT and CDR2 YNNKEL (reference sequence). Unmatched junction bases numbered 2, after V lost 4 bases and J lost 2 bases. DNA of the CDR3: TGTGCCAGCAGCCCTGGGACTAGCGGGGCCTACGAGCAGTACTTC. It is translated as CASSPGTSGAYEQYF.